The next 25 T cell receptor beta chains were all read from a single sample in a study of blood T cell repertoires in COVID-19. Clones were sequenced by immunoSEQ multiplex PCR, and TCRdb holds only the in-frame ones, with some missing. The sample carries fewer than 95,000 clones, just over 85% recorded once. The sample comprised peripheral blood. The receptors derive from a man between 50 and 59 years old with active or convalescent COVID-19.

This clone was picked up many times. This chain joins TRBV11-2 and TRBJ2-7; possibly TRBD1 for D (6 bases). There are 15 residues in the CDR3. V dropped 7 bases and J dropped 2 bases, with 18 bases sitting between them. From germline, CDR1 is SGHAT and CDR2 FQNNGV. The DNA of the CDR3 is TGTGCCAGCATAAGTGTGTGGGGGCTGCCCTACGAGCAGTACTTC. Translated: CASISVWGLPYEQYF.

The CDR3 DNA follows: TGCGCCAGCAGCCCCGGGAGGGGATCCCGACCGAAGAACGGGGATTTGAGCGAGCAGTACTTC. Protein product: CASSPGRGSRPKNGDLSEQYF. This rearrangement joins TRBV4-1 to TRBJ2-7, with 8 positions matching TRBD2. CDR3 length: 21 amino acids. Germline-derived CDR1 and CDR2 are MGHRA and YSYEKL. The J segment lost 6 bases and the V segment lost 4 bases, leaving 29 bases of the junction unmatched.

J is TRBJ2-3 and V is TRBV19, with 10 bases aligning to TRBD2. The CDR3 contains 15 residues. J gave up 8 bases and V 4 bases, and 9 bases lay outside the gene matches. CDR1 is LNHDA and CDR2 is SQIVND in the germline V gene (reference sequence). The CDR3, as DNA: TGTGCCAGTAGTAGAACCGGGACTAGCGAAGGTACGCAGTATTTT. Its protein product is CASSRTGTSEGTQYF.

V usage is TRBV4-1 and J usage is TRBJ2-3, with D maybe TRBD2 (5 bases). The CDR3 runs 16 residues. CDR1 and CDR2 from the germline V gene are MGHRA and YSYEKL. V was trimmed by 0 bases and J by 0 bases, leaving 10 bases between them. DNA for the CDR3: TGCGCCAGCAGCCAAGAATTAGCGCTGAGCACAGATACGCAGTATTTT. As protein: CASSQELALSTDTQYF.

This clone was observed a handful of times. V and J are TRBV3-1 (or the pseudogene TRBV3-2) and TRBJ1-3; D might be TRBD1 (5 bases). Germline CDR1 is LGHDT and CDR2 is YNNKEL (reference sequence). The CDR3 is 17 amino acids. Deletions cut 3 bases from V and 4 bases from J, with 19 bases between. The CDR3 DNA sequence: TGTGCCAGCAGCCAGCGACCTTCCCGGCGGGGGGGAAACACCATATATTTT. This sequence encodes CASSQRPSRRGGNTIYF.

The CDR3 spells CAWSVLRGASGYTF. In DNA form, the CDR3 reads TGTGCCTGGAGTGTATTGCGGGGGGCGAGTGGCTACACCTTC. This chain connects TRBV30 to TRBJ1-2; weak D call: TRBD1 (6 bases). V gave up 0 bases and J gave up 7 bases, with 15 bases separating them. CDR3 length: 14 amino acids. Germline V gene data show CDR1 as GTSNPN and CDR2 as SVGIG (reference sequence). Together with reference TRBV30 and TRBJ1-2, the CDR3 gives the full variable domain: SQTIHQWPATLVQPVGSPLSLECTVEGTSNPNLYWYRQAAGRGLQLLFYSVGIGQISSEVPQNLSASRPQDRQFILSSKKLLLSDSGFYLCAWSVLRGASGYTFGSGTRLTVV.

The genes are TRBV6-5 and TRBJ1-2; 7 bases match TRBD1. Per germline, CDR1 MNHEY and CDR2 SVGAGI. V was clipped by 11 bases and J by 4 bases; unmatched bases: 10. The CDR3 is 13 amino acids. The CDR3 DNA reads as TGTGCCTTTTCCCCAGGGGGTAGCTATGGCTACACCTTC. Its protein is CAFSPGGSYGYTF.

The CDR3 reads CASSVGQDYEQYF. As DNA, the CDR3 is TGTGCCAGCAGCGTGGGACAGGACTACGAGCAGTACTTC. The gene calls are TRBV7-2 and TRBJ2-7, with TRBD1 matching over 8 bases. Germline V gene lookup returns CDR1 SGHTA and CDR2 FQGNSA. V lost 5 bases and J lost 3; bases outside the gene matches: 3. The CDR3 runs 13 residues.

The rearrangement joins TRBV9 to TRBJ1-1; D is unclear. V was trimmed by 3 bases and J by 3 bases, leaving 9 bases between them. Germline values: CDR1 SGDLS, CDR2 YYNGEE. CDR3 length: 13 amino acids. CDR3: CASSGRRDTEAFF. The CDR3, as DNA: TGTGCCAGCAGCGGCCGGAGGGACACTGAAGCTTTCTTT.

In the case of this clone: The junction and the germline gene differ at one end; a read error may be behind it. The rearrangement joins TRBV29-1 to TRBJ1-4; 8 positions match TRBD1. From germline, CDR1 is SQVTM and CDR2 ANQGSEA. CDR3 length equals 12 residues. CDR3 sequence reads: CSVGQGGEKLFF. The CDR3 DNA follows: TGCAGTGTTGGACAGGGTGGTGAAAAACTGTTTTTT.

The chain has TRBV5-5 and TRBJ2-7, with TRBD2 identical over 8 bases. V was pared by 2 bases and J by 3 bases, with 4 bases of the junction left unmatched. This CDR3 is built from 14 residues. In germline, CDR1 is SGHKS, CDR2 YYEKEE (reference sequence). The chain's CDR3 is CASSFAGLDYEQYF. In nucleotides, the CDR3 is TGTGCCAGCAGCTTCGCGGGACTAGACTACGAGCAGTACTTC.

The V gene is TRBV5-4, the J gene TRBJ2-5; TRBD1 agrees at 7 bases. J gave up 5 bases and V 0 bases, and 10 bases lay outside the gene matches. CDR3 length equals 16 residues. The germline gives CDR1 SGHNT, CDR2 YYREEE (reference sequence). The CDR3 DNA follows: TGTGCCAGCAGCTTGGGCGGACAGGACAGTTTCGAGACCCAGTACTTC. The encoded protein is CASSLGGQDSFETQYF.

The genes are TRBV4-1 and TRBJ2-3; D gene uncertain. Germline values: CDR1 MGHRA, CDR2 YSYEKL. The V and J ends lost 6 bases and 4 bases respectively, with 14 bases between them. This CDR3 has 14 residues. CDR3 loop: CASRHTTASDTQYF. The CDR3 DNA reads TGCGCCAGCAGACATACTACCGCATCAGATACGCAGTATTTT.

The CDR3 bases are TGTGCCAGCAGTTTATCGTTCGGGGGCTACACCTTC. This translates into CASSLSFGGYTF. V gene TRBV28 combines with J gene TRBJ1-2, with D uncertain. Germline CDR1 reads MDHEN; CDR2 reads SYDVKM. The CDR3 spans 12 residues. V was trimmed by 1 base and J by 8 bases, leaving 8 bases between them.

This clone was observed a handful of times. The chain joins TRBV5-1 to TRBJ2-3; D remains ambiguous. V was clipped by 0 bases and J by 1 base, with 12 bases between them. This CDR3 has 16 amino acids. The germline gives CDR1 SGHRS, CDR2 YFSETQ. CDR3 in amino acids: CASSLALGPRTDTQYF. The CDR3 nucleotides are TGCGCCAGCAGCTTGGCCCTGGGCCCCCGCACAGATACGCAGTATTTT.

The V call is TRBV9, the J call TRBJ1-2; 8 positions agree with TRBD1. CDR1 is SGDLS and CDR2 is YYNGEE in the germline V gene. Trimming removed 6 bases from V and 2 bases from J; junction bases left unmatched: 6. This CDR3 contains 14 residues. The CDR3 region is CASTLGQGNYGYTF. CDR3 nucleotide sequence: TGTGCCAGCACCCTAGGACAGGGAAACTATGGCTACACCTTC.

The CDR3 spells CASSYGQGLYEQYF. CDR3 coding DNA: TGTGCCAGCAGTTACGGCCAGGGGCTCTACGAGCAGTACTTC. The chain combines TRBV6-5 with TRBJ2-7; weak D call: TRBD1 (6 bases). CDR3 length equals 14 residues. V gave up 2 bases and J gave up 3 bases, with 11 bases separating them. Germline values: CDR1 MNHEY, CDR2 SVGAGI.

The CDR3 loop reads CASSQSKAGHSNQPQHF. The CDR3 coding sequence is TGCGCCAGCAGTCAATCAAAAGCAGGGCATAGCAATCAGCCCCAGCATTTT. V usage is TRBV23-1 and J usage is TRBJ1-5; maybe TRBD1 (5 bases). TRBV23-1 belongs to the ORF category, with a function that is uncertain. CDR3 length: 17 amino acids. Trimming took 0 bases from V and 0 from J, leaving 12 bases between them.

Here the CDR3 DNA reads TGTGCCAGCAGTTACTCTGGCGGGGGGACTACCGGGGAGCTGTTTTTT. It yields the protein CASSYSGGGTTGELFF. This sequence joins TRBV6-5 and TRBJ2-2; 8 bases agree with TRBD2. The germline V gene encodes CDR1 MNHEY and CDR2 SVGAGI. This CDR3 spans 16 amino acids. Trimming at V came to 0 bases and at J to 5 bases, leaving 5 bases not matched to a gene.

J is TRBJ1-2 and V is TRBV28; D not certain. The germline CDR1 and CDR2 sequences are MDHEN and SYDVKM. The CDR3 has 13 residues. V lost 6 bases and J lost 8, with 16 bases in between. The CDR3 loop reads CASRDSRKWGYTF. Here the CDR3 DNA reads TGTGCCAGCAGAGACTCGAGGAAGTGGGGCTACACCTTC.

The V call is TRBV24-1, the J call TRBJ2-6; D possibly corresponds to TRBD2 (6 bases). The germline V and J ends were trimmed by 5 bases and 4 bases, with 14 bases remaining between them. In germline, CDR1 is KGHDR, CDR2 SFDVKD. The CDR3 spans 16 residues. CDR3 region: CATSGRGISGANVLTF. CDR3 nucleotide sequence: TGTGCCACCAGTGGGCGGGGAATTTCCGGGGCCAACGTCCTGACTTTC.

The chain links TRBV7-2 to TRBJ2-3, with TRBD1 identical over 7 bases. The CDR3 spans 15 residues. V lost 2 bases to trimming and J lost 8 bases; unmatched junction nucleotides: 10. The germline V gene encodes CDR1 SGHTA and CDR2 FQGNSA. The CDR3 bases are TGTGCCAGCAGCTTATCTGGCAGGGGGTTCGGTACGCAGTATTTT. Residues: CASSLSGRGFGTQYF.

J is TRBJ2-4 and V is TRBV19; D uncertain. CDR1 and CDR2 (germline): LNHDA, SQIVND (reference sequence). The CDR3 spans 13 residues. V lost 7 bases and J lost 1, with 8 bases in between. As DNA, the CDR3 is TGTGCCAGTACCAGTCCGGCCAAAAACATTCAGTACTTC. Translation: CASTSPAKNIQYF.

V is TRBV5-1 and J is TRBJ2-5; the D gene is possibly TRBD1 (8 bases). V shed 2 bases and J shed 2 bases, with 10 bases lying between them. The CDR3 contains 14 residues. In germline, CDR1 is SGHRS, CDR2 YFSETQ. The CDR3 nucleotides are TGCGCCAGCAGCTTACAGGGGGGGCAAGAGACCCAGTACTTC. It encodes CASSLQGGQETQYF.

This chain joins TRBV21-1 and TRBJ2-5; the table assigns TRBD1, which was not confirmed against the DNA. TRBV21-1 is noted as a pseudogene. This CDR3 has 15 residues. CDR3: CASSGMVRGQETQYF. The CDR3 nucleotides are TGTGCCAGCAGCGGGATGGTCAGGGGGCAAGAGACCCAGTACTTC.